This T cell receptor (beta chain) was identified during a study of cytomegalovirus exposure and HLA in healthy donors. Regarding the study as a whole: It was likely that a cluster of highly shared sequence variants was a sequencing artifact.

Between the trimmed V and J ends, which lost 1 base and 5 bases, there was a span of 11 bases. Germline-derived CDR1 and CDR2 are LNHDA and SQIVND (reference sequence). The CDR3 extends over 15 amino acids. With regard to this clone: Its antigen is unknown.

With 60 Vbeta and 13 Jbeta primers, the PCR was carried out. Measured with immunoSEQ multiplex PCR; TCRdb has only the in-frame clones, and not every one. The data show approximately 110,000 clones, about two thirds seen once. Specimen: PBMCs. The chain recombines TRBV19 with TRBJ2-2, with TRBD1 as a possible D gene (5 bases). This receptor was obtained from a man aged 30 to 39 in good health and CMV-seropositive. CDR3 bases: TGTGCCAGTAGTATAGGACGGGCAGGGACCGGGGAGCTGTTTTTT. Its protein product is CASSIGRAGTGELFF.